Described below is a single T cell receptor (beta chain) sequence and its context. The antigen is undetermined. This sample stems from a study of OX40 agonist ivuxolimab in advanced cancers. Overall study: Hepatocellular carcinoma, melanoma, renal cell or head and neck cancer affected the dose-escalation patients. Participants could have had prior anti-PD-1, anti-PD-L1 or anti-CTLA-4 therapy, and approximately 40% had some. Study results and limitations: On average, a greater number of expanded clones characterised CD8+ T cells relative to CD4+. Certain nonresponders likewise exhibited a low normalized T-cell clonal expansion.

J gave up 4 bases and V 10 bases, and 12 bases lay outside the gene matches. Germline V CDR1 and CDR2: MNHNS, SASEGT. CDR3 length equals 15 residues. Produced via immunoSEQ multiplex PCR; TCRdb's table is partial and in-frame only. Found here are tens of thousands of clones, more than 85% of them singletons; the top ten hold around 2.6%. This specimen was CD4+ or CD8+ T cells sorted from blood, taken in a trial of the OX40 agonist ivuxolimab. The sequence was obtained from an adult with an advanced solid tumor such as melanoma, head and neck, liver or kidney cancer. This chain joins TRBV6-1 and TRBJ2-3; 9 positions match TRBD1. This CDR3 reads CAIRFGTGHSDTQYF. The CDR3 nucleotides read TGTGCCATCCGATTCGGGACAGGGCACTCAGATACGCAGTATTTT.